These T cell receptor beta chains were read from a single sample in a study of blood T cell repertoires in COVID-19. Libraries were prepared by immunoSEQ multiplex PCR; TCRdb keeps only in-frame clonotypes and omits some of them. This repertoire shows 90,000 to 120,000 clones, less than 75% found once; its top ten account for about 2%. Specimen: peripheral blood. Receptors were obtained from a woman in her forties with acute or convalescent COVID-19. The CDR3 runs from the conserved cysteine through the conserved F or W. D genes are given only for firm matches. Size tells how often a clone was seen (once, few, many) or the class of an expanded clone, and some rows leave it out.

J,size,D,V,CDR3,DNA
TRBJ1-6,many,NA,TRBV24-1,CAVQDSRIYNSPLHF,TGTGCCGTCCAGGACAGCCGGATATATAATTCACCCCTCCACTTT
TRBJ1-2,NA,TRBD1,TRBV12-3/TRBV12-4,CASSLDRNYGYTF,TGTGCCAGCAGTTTGGACAGGAACTATGGCTACACCTTC
TRBJ1-2,NA,NA,TRBV11-2,CASSYEGVGYTF,TGTGCCAGCAGCTACGAGGGGGTCGGCTACACCTTC
TRBJ2-4,NA,NA,TRBV2,CASSEGWGLDIQYF,TGTGCCAGCAGTGAAGGGTGGGGGCTGGACATTCAGTACTTC
TRBJ2-6,NA,NA,TRBV25-1,CASRNTGANVLTF,TGTGCCAGCAGAAACACTGGGGCCAACGTCCTGACTTTC
TRBJ1-1,few,NA,TRBV20-1,CSASGGVEAFF,TGCAGTGCTAGTGGGGGAGTTGAAGCTTTCTTT
TRBJ2-7,NA,TRBD2,TRBV6-5,CASSYMAGGFYEQYF,TGTGCCAGCAGTTATATGGCCGGGGGGTTCTACGAGCAGTACTTC
TRBJ2-7,NA,NA,TRBV30,CAWSWSDTGDSEQYF,TGTGCCTGGAGTTGGTCGGACACGGGAGATAGCGAGCAGTACTTC
TRBJ1-1,NA,NA,TRBV11-3,CASSYRLNTEAFF,TGTGCCAGCAGCTATAGACTAAACACTGAAGCTTTCTTT
TRBJ2-1,NA,TRBD2,TRBV2,CASSEGLAREQFF,TGTGCCAGCAGTGAGGGACTAGCGAGAGAGCAGTTCTTC
TRBJ2-1,NA,TRBD2,TRBV28,CASSLFAVLRAGGYNEQFF,TGTGCCAGCAGTTTATTCGCCGTCCTACGAGCGGGGGGGTACAATGAGCAGTTCTTC
TRBJ1-6,NA,NA,TRBV7-2,CASRAGYNSPLHF,TGTGCCAGCAGGGCAGGGTATAATTCACCCCTCCACTTT
TRBJ2-5,NA,TRBD2,TRBV19,CASSNRLAWSGTQYF,TGTGCCAGTAGTAATCGACTAGCGTGGTCCGGGACCCAGTACTTC
TRBJ2-1,NA,NA,TRBV9,CASSVGDSNHEQFF,TGTGCCAGCAGCGTGGGGGACTCCAACCATGAGCAGTTCTTC
TRBJ2-7,NA,TRBD1,TRBV7-2,CASSLAVSGTGGHEQYF,TGTGCCAGCAGCTTAGCGGTGTCCGGGACAGGGGGCCACGAGCAGTACTTC
TRBJ2-5,NA,NA,TRBV7-6,CASSLGSGIETQYF,TGTGCCAGCAGCTTAGGTTCCGGGATAGAGACCCAGTACTTC
TRBJ1-4,NA,NA,TRBV29-1,CSVGTTTNEKLFF,TGCAGCGTTGGGACAACAACTAATGAAAAACTGTTTTTT
TRBJ2-5,NA,NA,TRBV11-2,CASSLGGGSPGTQYF,TGTGCCAGCAGCTTAGGGGGGGGCAGCCCGGGGACCCAGTACTTC
TRBJ1-6,NA,NA,TRBV7-2,CASSPGGGSSYNSPLHF,TGTGCCAGCAGCCCCGGAGGAGGGAGCTCCTATAATTCACCCCTCCACTTT
TRBJ2-7,NA,TRBD1,TRBV18,CASSLDRMGYEQYF,TGTGCCAGCTCACTGGACAGGATGGGCTACGAGCAGTACTTC
TRBJ2-2,NA,TRBD2,TRBV5-1,CASSFSGGVTGELFF,TGCGCCAGCAGCTTTAGCGGGGGGGTCACCGGGGAGCTGTTTTTT
TRBJ2-1,NA,NA,TRBV19,CASKGHDLGNEQFF,TGTGCCAGTAAGGGACACGACCTGGGCAATGAGCAGTTCTTC
TRBJ1-5,NA,NA,TRBV15,CATSWGGNPNQPQHF,TGTGCCACCAGTTGGGGGGGGAACCCCAATCAGCCCCAGCATTTT
TRBJ2-2,NA,TRBD2,TRBV4-2,CASSQDPSGGPFANTGELFF,TGTGCCAGCAGCCAAGATCCTAGCGGGGGGCCCTTCGCGAACACCGGGGAGCTGTTTTTT
TRBJ1-1,NA,NA,TRBV5-1,CASSLAAGGNTEAFF,TGCGCCAGCAGCTTGGCCGCGGGGGGGAACACTGAAGCTTTCTTT
TRBJ2-4,few,NA,TRBV13,CASSLVGGGNIQYF,TGTGCCAGCAGCTTAGTGGGAGGGGGAAACATTCAGTACTTC
TRBJ1-6,NA,TRBD1,TRBV5-1,CASSLRQGANSPLHF,TGCGCCAGCAGCTTACGACAGGGGGCGAATTCACCCCTCCACTTT
TRBJ1-4,NA,TRBD1,TRBV2,CASRGRDRGREKLFF,TGTGCCAGCAGGGGCCGGGACAGGGGAAGAGAAAAACTGTTTTTT
TRBJ2-7,NA,NA,TRBV6-5,CASKPRHSDTYEQYF,TGTGCCAGCAAGCCTCGACACAGTGACACCTACGAGCAGTACTTC
TRBJ1-1,NA,NA,TRBV6-6,CASSGQMNTEAFF,TGTGCCAGCAGTGGACAGATGAACACTGAAGCTTTCTTT
TRBJ2-2,NA,NA,TRBV4-2,CASSQDGNTGELFF,TGTGCCAGCAGCCAAGACGGGAACACCGGGGAGCTGTTTTTT
TRBJ2-3,NA,NA,TRBV2,CASTVGSRDTQYF,TGTGCCAGCACTGTAGGGAGCAGGGATACGCAGTATTTT
TRBJ1-5,NA,NA,TRBV3-1/TRBV3-2,CASSLSSRSNQPQHF,TGTGCCAGCAGCCTTTCTAGCCGGAGCAATCAGCCCCAGCATTTT
TRBJ1-1,many,TRBD1,TRBV28,CASSFPGTGNTEAFF,TGTGCCAGCAGTTTCCCCGGGACAGGGAACACTGAAGCTTTCTTT
TRBJ1-3,NA,NA,TRBV5-1,CASSPGEGSSGNTIYF,TGCGCCAGCAGCCCCGGGGAGGGGTCCTCTGGAAACACCATATATTTT
TRBJ2-1,NA,TRBD1,TRBV7-9,CASRPWTGGRDEQFF,TGTGCCAGCCGACCCTGGACAGGGGGCAGGGATGAGCAGTTCTTC
TRBJ2-4,NA,TRBD1,TRBV7-9,CASSGGQGFAKNIQYF,TGTGCCAGCAGCGGGGGACAGGGTTTTGCCAAAAACATTCAGTACTTC
TRBJ2-7,NA,TRBD1,TRBV2,CASRAGTGQYEQYF,TGTGCCAGCAGAGCCGGGACAGGGCAGTACGAGCAGTACTTC
TRBJ2-1,NA,NA,TRBV29-1,CSVEDRLGDEQFF,TGCAGCGTTGAAGACCGCCTCGGGGATGAGCAGTTCTTC
TRBJ1-2,NA,NA,TRBV19,CASSSHTGNSNYGYTF,TGTGCCAGTAGTTCACATACCGGGAACTCTAACTATGGCTACACCTTC
TRBJ1-2,NA,NA,TRBV3-1/TRBV3-2,CASSQVIGDYGYTF,TGTGCCAGCAGCCAAGTAATCGGGGACTATGGCTACACCTTC
TRBJ2-7,NA,TRBD1,TRBV30,CAWSKRGQSYEQYF,TGTGCCTGGAGTAAGAGGGGGCAGTCCTACGAGCAGTACTTC
TRBJ1-4,NA,TRBD1,TRBV30,CAWSQTTGINEKLFF,TGTGCCTGGAGTCAAACGACAGGGATTAATGAAAAACTGTTTTTT
TRBJ1-2,NA,TRBD1,TRBV19,CASSPDRSPRGGYTF,TGTGCCAGTAGCCCGGACAGGTCCCCCAGAGGTGGCTACACCTTC
TRBJ1-5,few,NA,TRBV6-1,CASSEGWANQPQHF,TGTGCCAGCAGTGAAGGTTGGGCAAATCAGCCCCAGCATTTT
TRBJ2-5,NA,NA,TRBV10-2,CASRTLGETQYF,TGCGCCAGCAGAACACTAGGGGAGACCCAGTACTTC
TRBJ2-2,NA,TRBD2,TRBV2,CASRSLAGSLNTGELFF,TGTGCCAGCAGGTCACTAGCGGGGTCTTTGAACACCGGGGAGCTGTTTTTT
TRBJ2-7,NA,TRBD1,TRBV19,CASRRDRSSYEQYF,TGTGCCAGCCGTCGGGACAGGTCCTCCTACGAGCAGTACTTC
TRBJ2-2,few,NA,TRBV5-1,CASSLKGTLNTGELFF,TGCGCCAGCAGCTTGAAAGGGACTCTCAACACCGGGGAGCTGTTTTTT
TRBJ2-7,few,TRBD1,TRBV4-2,CASSPPGQDQQYF,TGTGCCAGCAGCCCCCCCGGACAGGACCAGCAGTACTTC
TRBJ2-2,NA,TRBD2,TRBV7-2,CASSLATSGGGELFF,TGTGCCAGCAGCTTAGCGACTAGCGGGGGCGGGGAGCTGTTTTTT
TRBJ2-1,NA,TRBD2,TRBV9,CASSVEAGTLNEQFF,TGTGCCAGCAGCGTAGAAGCGGGGACTCTTAATGAGCAGTTCTTC
TRBJ2-1,NA,NA,TRBV13,CASSLARSNEQFF,TGTGCCAGCAGCTTAGCCCGGTCTAATGAGCAGTTCTTC